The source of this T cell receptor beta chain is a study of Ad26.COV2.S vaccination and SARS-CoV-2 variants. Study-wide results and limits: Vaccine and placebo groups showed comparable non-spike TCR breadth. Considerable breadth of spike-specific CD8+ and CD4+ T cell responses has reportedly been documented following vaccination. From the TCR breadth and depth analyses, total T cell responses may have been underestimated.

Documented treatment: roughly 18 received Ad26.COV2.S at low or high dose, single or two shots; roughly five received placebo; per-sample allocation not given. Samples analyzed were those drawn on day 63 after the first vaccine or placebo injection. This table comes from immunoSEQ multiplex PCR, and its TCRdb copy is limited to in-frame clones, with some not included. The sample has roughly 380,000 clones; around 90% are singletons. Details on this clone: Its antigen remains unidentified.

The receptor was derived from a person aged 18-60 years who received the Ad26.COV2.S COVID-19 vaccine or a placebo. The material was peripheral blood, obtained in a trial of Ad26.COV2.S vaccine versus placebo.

This CDR3 is CASSLGTGDGYTF. The CDR3 coding sequence is TGTGCCAGCAGTTTAGGGACAGGGGATGGCTACACCTTC. The genes are TRBV27 and TRBJ1-2; TRBD1 matches at 10 bases. CDR3 length: 13 amino acids. V was clipped by 2 bases and J by 6 bases; unmatched bases: 0. Germline loops: CDR1 MNHEY, CDR2 SMNVEV (reference sequence).